This T cell receptor (beta chain) was sequenced for a study of blood T cell repertoires in COVID-19. The CDR3 loop spans 16 amino acids. V was clipped by 0 bases and J by 3 bases, with 12 bases between them. Per germline, CDR1 SSHAT and CDR2 FNYEAQ (reference sequence). In the authors' methods: Amplification of reference gene primers was used by the study to estimate nucleated cell counts. The method was immunoSEQ multiplex PCR; TCRdb's version includes in-frame clones alone and lacks a portion of them. Clonal size and the V and J genes are those of that table, whereas D and trimming came from the DNA. Of about 190,000 clones detected, 88% appear once; the ten largest clones hold roughly 6.2%.

The TCR was taken from a woman in her thirties or forties who had recovered from COVID-19. Sequences were obtained from peripheral blood. The gene calls are TRBV7-7 and TRBJ2-1, with TRBD2 as a possible D gene (6 bases). The CDR3 sequence: CASSLAEGIIYNEQFF. CDR3 bases: TGTGCCAGCAGCTTAGCGGAGGGGATCATCTACAATGAGCAGTTCTTC.